A selection of T cell receptor beta chains follows, all from one sample in a study of T cells in Graves' hyperthyroidism and ophthalmopathy. TCRdb recomputed calls from the multiplex PCR reads with MiXCR, one row per CDR3 protein. The data contain 350,000 to 400,000 distinct CDR3 sequences, about 15% of them singletons. The source material was blood. The receptor source for this set is a woman younger than 45 with Graves' hyperthyroidism. CDR3s include the opening cysteine and the closing phenylalanine or tryptophan. The order of the fields is J gene, D gene, V gene, CDR3 protein. A D gene is named only where the DNA matches it firmly.

>TRBJ2-1|TRBD1|TRBV20-1
CSARLGTGSPEQFF
>TRBJ2-5|TRBD2|TRBV11-2
CASRKPGLALQTQYF
>TRBJ2-5|-|TRBV11-2
CASSFTGQETQYF
>TRBJ1-6|-|TRBV3-1
CASNYRDNSPLHF
>TRBJ2-7|TRBD2|TRBV7-6
CASSLFSSSGIKEDEQYF
>TRBJ2-7|TRBD2|TRBV30
CAWIRPGLAGEEQYF
>TRBJ2-7|TRBD1|TRBV27
CASSTRDSSKEQYF
>TRBJ2-7|TRBD1|TRBV7-9
CASSPDRVYEQYF
>TRBJ2-5|-|TRBV3-1
CASSQDEETQYF
>TRBJ1-1|-|TRBV11-2
CASSLQLTEAFF
>TRBJ2-3|-|TRBV28
CASGGLSSTDTQYF
>TRBJ2-7|-|TRBV27
CASSWGRVSYEQYF
>TRBJ1-2|TRBD1|TRBV6-1
CASEGAKNYGYTF
>TRBJ2-7|-|TRBV20-1
CSAREAGLYEQYF
>TRBJ2-2|-|TRBV29-1
CSVEPPGKRAGELFF
>TRBJ2-5|-|TRBV7-8
CASSSDLRREETQYF
>TRBJ2-6|-|TRBV3-1
CASSNNRPTNVLTF
>TRBJ1-2|-|TRBV5-8
CASSAGTFQNYGYTF
>TRBJ2-3|-|TRBV11-2
CASSRRDPTMGTDTQYF
>TRBJ2-7|TRBD1|TRBV4-1
CASRLTGTGPYEQYF
>TRBJ2-2|-|TRBV5-8
CASSHRTDLPGELFF
>TRBJ2-1|-|TRBV7-8
CASSRRTDPYNEQFF
>TRBJ2-1|-|TRBV11-3
CASSLDSLDYNEQFF
>TRBJ2-3|TRBD2|TRBV7-2
CASSLVGTSGLSTDTQYF